This T cell receptor beta chain is drawn from a study of blood T cell repertoires in COVID-19. Study information: Acute-phase and convalescent COVID-19 samples originated in the United States, Italy and Spain. In each case, the material was cDNA or gDNA derived from T cells, B-cell-depleted T cells, or PBMCs.

This clone was detected once. The junction had 7 bases not matched to a gene; V was cut back by 1 base and J by 3 bases. The CDR3 loop spans 15 amino acids. Germline V gene data show CDR1 as SGHNT and CDR2 as YYREEE (reference sequence). Residents of 24 US areas, aged about 18 to 100 years, made up the participants. In the original processing: Researchers report that nucleated cell counts were estimated from reference gene primer amplification. Libraries were prepared by immunoSEQ multiplex PCR; TCRdb keeps only in-frame clonotypes and omits some of them. V and J calls and clone size come straight from that table; D and trimming were deduced from the DNA. The profile shows 200,000 to 250,000 clones, 85% to 90% of them singletons.

The material sequenced was PBMCs or T cells enriched from blood (not recorded which). The clonotype was recovered from a woman between 45 and 65 years old who had recovered from COVID-19. The rearrangement joins TRBV5-4 to TRBJ2-7, with 7 bases fitting TRBD1. The chain's CDR3 is CASSLMTGSFYEQYF. The CDR3 coding sequence is TGTGCCAGCAGCTTGATGACAGGGAGTTTCTACGAGCAGTACTTC.